The rows below give T cell receptor beta chains drawn from one sample of a study of cytomegalovirus exposure and HLA in healthy donors. This table comes from immunoSEQ multiplex PCR, and its TCRdb copy is limited to in-frame clones, with some not included. The sample records around 120,000 clones, nearly 85% being singletons. The source material was PBMCs. These receptors all come from a boy aged 10-17 years in good health and CMV-seronegative. CDR3s include the opening cysteine and the closing phenylalanine or tryptophan. The D gene is left open where the match is weak. Size values are once, few and many counts, or a class for expanded clones, and some rows have none.

clone size	D gene	CDR3 length	V gene	J gene	CDR3 DNA	CDR3 protein
NA	TRBD1	13	TRBV9	TRBJ2-7	TGTGCCAGCAGCCCGGGACAGTCCTACGAGCAGTACTTC	CASSPGQSYEQYF
NA	NA	15	TRBV4-3	TRBJ1-1	TGCGCCAGCAGCCAAGATCGGAGGGGCGTCACTGAAGCTTTCTTT	CASSQDRRGVTEAFF
NA	NA	15	TRBV5-1	TRBJ2-3	TGCGCCAGCAGCTTGAGGGGCAGGGGCACAGATACGCAGTATTTT	CASSLRGRGTDTQYF
once	NA	15	TRBV7-9	TRBJ2-3	TGTGCCAGCAGCTTCGGACAGTCCTACACAGATACGCAGTATTTT	CASSFGQSYTDTQYF
few	NA	13	TRBV6-4	TRBJ1-4	TGTGCCAGCAGTGTTAACAGGGATGAAAAACTGTTTTTT	CASSVNRDEKLFF
NA	NA	16	TRBV5-1	TRBJ2-1	TGCGCCAGCAGCTTGTCTGTACGGGAGATCTTGGGCGAGCAGTTCTTC	CASSLSVREILGEQFF
NA	TRBD2	15	TRBV19	TRBJ2-1	TGTGCCAGTAGTATTAGTAGCGGGAGCTTTAATGAGCAGTTCTTC	CASSISSGSFNEQFF
few	TRBD1	15	TRBV11-2	TRBJ1-5	TGTGCCAGCAGCTCTGACAGGGGGCAGGGTCAGCCCCAGCATTTT	CASSSDRGQGQPQHF
NA	TRBD2	13	TRBV19	TRBJ2-7	TGTGCCAGTAGGCGGGGAGGGTCCTACGAGCAGTACTTC	CASRRGGSYEQYF
NA	TRBD1	14	TRBV6-1	TRBJ1-5	TGTGCCAGCAGTGAGGACAGGGGTTATCAGCCCCAGCATTTT	CASSEDRGYQPQHF
once	TRBD2	16	TRBV5-4	TRBJ2-3	TGTGCCAGCAGCTCCCGGGGGGGCGGGGTCACAGATACGCAGTATTTT	CASSSRGGGVTDTQYF
NA	NA	11	TRBV6-1	TRBJ2-2	TGTGCCAGCAGTGAATTCAGGGAGCTGTTTTTT	CASSEFRELFF
NA	NA	15	TRBV30	TRBJ2-7	TGTGCCTGGAGTGCCCGGGACACTCTACTCTACGAGCAGTACTTC	CAWSARDTLLYEQYF
NA	TRBD2	17	TRBV10-3	TRBJ2-2	TGTGCCACCAGGATGGGACTAGCGGGACCCAACACCGGGGAGCTGTTTTTT	CATRMGLAGPNTGELFF
NA	TRBD1	13	TRBV27	TRBJ2-7	TGTGCCAGCAGTCGGGACAGCTCCTACGAGCAGTACTTC	CASSRDSSYEQYF
NA	NA	14	TRBV9	TRBJ1-2	TGTGCCAGCAGCGTAGATTCCAGTAACTATGGCTACACCTTC	CASSVDSSNYGYTF
NA	NA	14	TRBV4-1	TRBJ2-3	TGCGCCAGCAGCCACCCTCTAGAGGTAGATACGCAGTATTTT	CASSHPLEVDTQYF
NA	NA	13	TRBV5-4	TRBJ1-2	TGTGCCAGCAGCTGGGCCTCTAACTATGGCTACACCTTC	CASSWASNYGYTF
NA	NA	12	TRBV2	TRBJ2-1	TGTGCCAGCAGTGGATCTCTACATGAGCAGTTCTTC	CASSGSLHEQFF
NA	TRBD1	15	TRBV11-2	TRBJ2-3	TGTGCCAGCAGCTTTAGGACAGGGGAGGCAGATACGCAGTATTTT	CASSFRTGEADTQYF
NA	TRBD2	19	TRBV28	TRBJ2-1	TGTGCCAGCGGGTCACGGAGGGTCTCCGGGACTAGCGGGGGCAATGAGCAGTTCTTC	CASGSRRVSGTSGGNEQFF
NA	TRBD2	15	TRBV30	TRBJ2-3	TGTGCCTGGAGTCCTCCAAAGCGGGAGACAGATACGCAGTATTTT	CAWSPPKRETDTQYF
NA	TRBD2	16	TRBV5-4	TRBJ2-1	TGTGCCAGCAGCCCGGAAGCTAGCGGGCTGTACAATGAGCAGTTCTTC	CASSPEASGLYNEQFF
NA	NA	14	TRBV18	TRBJ1-4	TGTGCCAGCTCGCTACAGGGACCTAATGAAAAACTGTTTTTT	CASSLQGPNEKLFF
NA	NA	12	TRBV10-3	TRBJ1-1	TGTGCCATCAGTGAAGGGGGAACTGAAGCTTTCTTT	CAISEGGTEAFF
NA	TRBD2	16	TRBV13	TRBJ2-1	TGTGCCAGTAGCTTGGGGACGCTAGCGGAGGTCGGTGAGCAGTTCTTC	CASSLGTLAEVGEQFF
NA	TRBD1	14	TRBV18	TRBJ2-3	TGTGCCAGCTCACCGACAGGGGCGACAGATACGCAGTATTTT	CASSPTGATDTQYF
NA	TRBD2	11	TRBV6-5	TRBJ2-7	TGTGCCTCCAGGCGGGGGGGCGAGCAGTACTTC	CASRRGGEQYF
once	NA	17	TRBV27	TRBJ1-1	TGTGCCAGCAGTTTATCATCCCCGGAGGGCAGGGCGGCTGAAGCTTTCTTT	CASSLSSPEGRAAEAFF
NA	TRBD2	16	TRBV9	TRBJ2-3	TGTGCCAGCAGCGTTAGGTCGCTAGCGGGAGCAGATACGCAGTATTTT	CASSVRSLAGADTQYF
few	NA	15	TRBV6-1	TRBJ2-5	TGTGCCAGCAGTGAAGCGGGGACACTCCAAGAGACCCAGTACTTC	CASSEAGTLQETQYF
NA	NA	14	TRBV5-1	TRBJ1-1	TGCGCCAGCAGCATCGGGGATCTAGTCCCTGAAGCTTTCTTT	CASSIGDLVPEAFF
NA	TRBD1	15	TRBV11-3	TRBJ2-7	TGTGCCAGCAGCTTAGAGGGACAGGTGGCCTACGAGCAGTACTTC	CASSLEGQVAYEQYF
NA	NA	12	TRBV6-5	TRBJ1-2	TGTGCCAGCAGTCCGAACAGTTATGGCTACACCTTC	CASSPNSYGYTF
NA	NA	11	TRBV20-1	TRBJ1-1	TGCAGTGCTCCTATGAACACTGAAGCTTTCTTT	CSAPMNTEAFF
once	TRBD2	15	TRBV27	TRBJ2-7	TGTGCCAGCACCCCGGGGGGGGGACTCTCCTACGAGCAGTACTTC	CASTPGGGLSYEQYF
NA	NA	12	TRBV29-1	TRBJ2-1	TGCAGCGTTGAGGAGGTGGGAGCTGAGCAGTTCTTC	CSVEEVGAEQFF
NA	NA	15	TRBV28	TRBJ1-2	TGTGCCAGCAGTTTATCACCTCCTAATAACTATGGCTACACCTTC	CASSLSPPNNYGYTF
NA	NA	15	TRBV7-9	TRBJ2-3	TGTGCCAGCAGCTCTGCCCGGACAGCCTTCGATACGCAGTATTTT	CASSSARTAFDTQYF
NA	TRBD2	15	TRBV7-6	TRBJ2-2	TGTGCCAGCAGCCCCGGGGGGGGGAACACCGGGGAGCTGTTTTTT	CASSPGGGNTGELFF
once	TRBD1	13	TRBV25-1	TRBJ1-6	TGTGCCAGCGGAGAGGGGGCCGAATCACCCCTCCACTTT	CASGEGAESPLHF
NA	NA	13	TRBV30	TRBJ1-1	TGTGCCTGGAGATCCCTATGGAGCACTGAAGCTTTCTTT	CAWRSLWSTEAFF
few	TRBD2	14	TRBV6-1	TRBJ2-1	TGTGCCACCTCGCGACTAGCGGCTGACAATGAGCAGTTCTTC	CATSRLAADNEQFF
once	TRBD2	17	TRBV25-1	TRBJ2-7	TGTGCCAGCAGTGAATATTATAGCGGGAGGTTCTTCGGTGAGCAGTACTTC	CASSEYYSGRFFGEQYF
NA	TRBD1	15	TRBV19	TRBJ1-5	TGTGCCAGTAGGACAGGGTTCGGTGGCAATCAGCCCCAGCATTTT	CASRTGFGGNQPQHF
NA	NA	14	TRBV5-1	TRBJ1-4	TGCGCCAGCAGCTTGGGGGGGGGCCATGAAAAACTGTTTTTT	CASSLGGGHEKLFF
once	NA	16	TRBV7-8	TRBJ1-4	TGTGCCAGCAGCTTTGGGAGGGGGACAACTGGCGAAAAACTGTTTTTT	CASSFGRGTTGEKLFF